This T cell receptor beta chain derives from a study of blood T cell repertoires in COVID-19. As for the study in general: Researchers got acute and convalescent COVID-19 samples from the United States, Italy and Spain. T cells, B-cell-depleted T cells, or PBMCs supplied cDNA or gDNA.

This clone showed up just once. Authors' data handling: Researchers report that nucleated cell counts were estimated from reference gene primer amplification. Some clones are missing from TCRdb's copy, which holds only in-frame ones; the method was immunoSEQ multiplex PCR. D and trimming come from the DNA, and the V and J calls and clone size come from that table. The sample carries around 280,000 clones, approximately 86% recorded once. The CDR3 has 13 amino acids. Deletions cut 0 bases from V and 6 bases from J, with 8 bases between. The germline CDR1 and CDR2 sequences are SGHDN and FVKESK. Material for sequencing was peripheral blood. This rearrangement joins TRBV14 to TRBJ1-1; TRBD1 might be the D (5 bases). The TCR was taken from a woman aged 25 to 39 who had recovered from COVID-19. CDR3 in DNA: TGTGCCAGCAGCCAAGATAGGGGCTCTGAAGCTTTCTTT. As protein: CASSQDRGSEAFF.